Listed here are 8 T cell receptor beta chains from one sample, sequenced in a study of blood T cells in healthy people across ages. The use of a sample-barcoded 5' primer and a J-beta primer mix characterized a second PCR of 7 to 11 cycles. TCRdb re-called the 5' RACE reads through MiXCR, storing one row per CDR3 protein. The table includes around 1,900,000 distinct CDR3 sequences, around 42% detected once. Sequencing used blood. Receptors were obtained from a human donor in good health.

This chain connects TRBV11-2 to TRBJ2-7; TRBD2 matches at 8 bases. With the DNA end fitting TRBJ2-5 better, the J assignment may be wrong. Germline V gene sequence: CDR1 SGHAT, CDR2 FQNNGV. CDR3 length: 15 residues. CDR3 region: CASSLQGLEGETQYF. The CDR3 bases are TGTGCCAGCAGCCTCCAGGGACTAGAAGGAGAGACCCAGTACTTC.

The CDR3 bases are TGCGCCAGCAGCCGGCAATCAGGGTGGCCTGAAGCTTTCTTT. Translated, it gives CASSRQSGWPEAFF. The chain combines TRBV4-1 with TRBJ1-1, with D tentatively TRBD1 (5 bases). Per the germline V gene, CDR1 is MGHRA and CDR2 is YSYEKL. The V end lost 4 bases, the J end lost 6 bases, and 15 bases lay between the germline ends. The CDR3 is made up of 14 amino acids.

The gene calls are TRBV5-1 and TRBJ1-6; 7 bases agree with TRBD1. The CDR3 runs to 15 residues. Trimming removed 4 bases from V and 9 bases from J; junction bases left unmatched: 10. Germline CDR1 reads SGHRS; CDR2 reads YFSETQ. The CDR3 DNA is TGCGCCAGCAGCGCAGGAGGGGGCCTGGTTTCACCCCTCCACTTT. This codes for CASSAGGGLVSPLHF. Supplemented by reference TRBV5-1 and TRBJ1-6, the full variable domain reads KAGVTQTPRYLIKTRGQQVTLSCSPISGHRSVSWYQQTPGQGLQFLFEYFSETQRNKGNFPGRFSGRQFSNSRSEMNVSTLELGDSALYLCASSAGGGLVSPLHFGNGTRLTVT.

The genes are TRBV7-8 and TRBJ1-1; D unclear. The CDR3 is made up of 15 amino acids. CDR1 is SGHVS, CDR2 FQNEAQ, per germline. V lost 5 bases to trimming and J lost 1 base, with 14 bases between them. CDR3 residues: CASSPSRLSNTEAFF. In DNA, the CDR3 is TGTGCCAGCAGCCCCTCGAGGCTATCGAACACTGAAGCTTTCTTT.

The chain joins TRBV20-1 to TRBJ1-5; D gene ambiguous. V lost 1 base to trimming and J lost 6 bases, with 4 bases between them. The CDR3 is 11 amino acids. Germline V gives CDR1 DFQATT, CDR2 SNEGSKA (reference sequence). The CDR3 region is CSARGGQPQHF. The DNA of the CDR3 is TGCAGTGCTAGAGGGGGTCAGCCCCAGCATTTT.

The V gene is TRBV7-2, the J gene TRBJ2-7; 7 bases match TRBD1. The CDR3 extends over 14 amino acids. J was trimmed by 5 bases and V by 4 bases; bases with no gene match: 8. Germline loops: CDR1 SGHTA, CDR2 FQGNSA. The CDR3 DNA sequence: TGTGCCAGCAGCTCACAGGGGATCGGAGACGAGCAGTACTTC. The encoded protein is CASSSQGIGDEQYF.

V and J are TRBV5-1 and TRBJ2-5; tentative D call: TRBD1 (8 bases). This CDR3 is 14 amino acids long. The V end was cut by 6 bases, the J end by 5 bases, with 17 bases between. Germline V gene data show CDR1 as SGHRS and CDR2 as YFSETQ. CDR3 protein: CASTLQGGDETQYF. CDR3 in DNA: TGCGCCAGCACCTTACAGGGGGGGGATGAGACCCAGTACTTC.

Concerning this clonotype itself: This may be a read error: a much more frequent sequence differs by one nucleotide. The genes are TRBV29-1 and TRBJ2-7; D remains ambiguous. The CDR3 is made up of 12 amino acids. Deletions cut 1 base from V and 7 bases from J, with 11 bases between. CDR1 is SQVTM, CDR2 ANQGSEA, per germline. This CDR3 reads CSVEAKGDEQYF. Here the CDR3 DNA reads TGCAGCGTTGAAGCCAAGGGTGATGAGCAGTACTTC.